This is a list of T cell receptor beta chains from one sample in a study of PD-1 blockade in classical Hodgkin lymphoma. Sequencing used immunoSEQ multiplex PCR; TCRdb keeps in-frame clones, though not all of them. The sample yields nearly 25,000 clones, more than 80% seen once. The sample taken for sequencing was CD4+ T cells from blood. All receptors derive from a human donor with classical Hodgkin lymphoma. Both conserved end residues are part of each CDR3. Fields, in order: clone size, V gene, J gene, D gene, CDR3 DNA, CDR3 protein. A D gene is named only where the DNA matches it firmly. Not all rows give a size; the values are once, few, many and, for expanded clones, a class.

NA	TRBV28	TRBJ1-1	NA	TGTGCCAGCAGTTTATTAGGGCAGGGGAGGACTGAAGCTTTCTTT	CASSLLGQGRTEAFF
NA	TRBV5-1	TRBJ2-5	NA	TGCGCCAGCAGCTTGCAGACACAAGAGACCCAGTACTTC	CASSLQTQETQYF
NA	TRBV29-1	TRBJ2-3	TRBD2	TGCAGCGGTCTAGCGGGGGGCACAGATACGCAGTATTTT	CSGLAGGTDTQYF
NA	TRBV7-6	TRBJ1-6	NA	TGTGCCAGCAGCCCACGCCAAGCGGGGGGAAATTCACCCCTCCACTTT	CASSPRQAGGNSPLHF
once	TRBV28	TRBJ2-1	NA	TGTGCCAGCAGAACAAAGGGACGGTACAATGAGCAGTTCTTC	CASRTKGRYNEQFF
NA	TRBV6-5	TRBJ1-1	TRBD1	TGTGCCAGCAGAAACGACAGGGGTGCTGAAGCTTTCTTT	CASRNDRGAEAFF
NA	TRBV18	TRBJ2-1	TRBD2	TGTGCCAGCTCACCTCCCGGGGGACTAGCGCGATACAATGAGCAGTTCTTC	CASSPPGGLARYNEQFF
NA	TRBV19	TRBJ1-1	TRBD1	TGTGCCAGTAGTTACACAGGGGTCGGCACTGAAGCTTTCTTT	CASSYTGVGTEAFF
NA	TRBV5-5	TRBJ2-3	NA	TGTGCCAGCAGCTTTCAGGGATCAGATACGCAGTATTTT	CASSFQGSDTQYF
once	TRBV28	TRBJ1-2	TRBD1	TGTGCCAGCAGTGCCGGGACAGGGAGTAGCGGCTACACCTTC	CASSAGTGSSGYTF
NA	TRBV5-1	TRBJ2-3	NA	TGCGCCAGCAGCTTGGTTCCAGGGGCAAAGAGCACAGATACGCAGTATTTT	CASSLVPGAKSTDTQYF
NA	TRBV18	TRBJ2-7	NA	TGTGCCAGCTCACCACCCAGGGGAAGGTTCTACGAGCAGTACTTC	CASSPPRGRFYEQYF
NA	TRBV11-2	TRBJ1-2	TRBD1	TGTGCCAGCAGCTTGAACCCGACAGGGCTCCATGGCTACACCTTC	CASSLNPTGLHGYTF
NA	TRBV30	TRBJ1-2	NA	TGTGCCTGGAGTAGCCACCTGGGTGGCTACACCTTC	CAWSSHLGGYTF
once	TRBV28	TRBJ2-7	NA	TGTGCCAGCAGCTATTATAGGACAGACTACGAGCAGTACTTC	CASSYYRTDYEQYF
NA	TRBV10-3	TRBJ2-5	NA	TGTGCCATCGGGGGCGGGGAGACCCAGTACTTC	CAIGGGETQYF
NA	TRBV27	TRBJ2-2	NA	TGTGCCAGCAGTTTACTCGGGGGGCAGGTCTATACCGGGGAGCTGTTTTTT	CASSLLGGQVYTGELFF
NA	TRBV28	TRBJ2-5	NA	TGTGCCAGCAGTTTATGGGGGTTGGAACAAGAGACCCAGTACTTC	CASSLWGLEQETQYF
NA	TRBV28	TRBJ2-6	NA	TGTGCCAGCAGCTCGACGGCTTCCTCTGGGGCCAACGTCCTGACTTTC	CASSSTASSGANVLTF
NA	TRBV27	TRBJ2-1	NA	TGTGCCAGCAGTGAAGGGGGGCATGAGCAGTTCTTC	CASSEGGHEQFF
NA	TRBV9	TRBJ2-2	NA	TGTGCCAGCAGCGACAAGACAGGCAACACCGGGGAGCTGTTTTTT	CASSDKTGNTGELFF
once	TRBV30	TRBJ1-4	NA	TGTGCCTGGGACCGGGCAGGGCGATGGGCAACTAATGAAAAACTGTTTTTT	CAWDRAGRWATNEKLFF
NA	TRBV14	TRBJ1-2	NA	TGTGCCAGCAGCCCCTTCGGAGTTGGCTACACCTTC	CASSPFGVGYTF
NA	TRBV2	TRBJ1-3	NA	TGTGCCAGCAGTGGGCGTTCGGTCCCGAGCTCTGGAAACACCATATATTTT	CASSGRSVPSSGNTIYF
NA	TRBV9	TRBJ2-5	TRBD1	TGTGCCAGCAGCGTAGGGGGGACAGGGGTAGAGACCCAGTACTTC	CASSVGGTGVETQYF
NA	TRBV11-2	TRBJ1-2	NA	TGTGCCAGCAGCTTAGACCAGGGGTCAACGAGGGGCTACACCTTC	CASSLDQGSTRGYTF
NA	TRBV20-1	TRBJ2-7	NA	TGCAGTGCTAGTCCGTTCGGGACTCAGAACTTC	CSASPFGTQNF
NA	TRBV4-1	TRBJ2-3	TRBD1	TGCGCCAGCAGCCAAGTGACAGGGATTCTTACGACAGATACGCAGTATTTT	CASSQVTGILTTDTQYF
NA	TRBV15	TRBJ2-7	TRBD1	TGTGCCACCAGCCCCCGGGACAGAAACTACGAGCAGTACTTC	CATSPRDRNYEQYF
NA	TRBV4-3	TRBJ2-1	TRBD1	TGCGCCAGCAGCCGCACAGGGGATTTTAATGAGCAGTTCTTC	CASSRTGDFNEQFF
NA	TRBV27	TRBJ2-7	NA	TGTGCCAGCAGTTTATTGAGGGGTGCAGGAGCCTACGAGCAGTACTTC	CASSLLRGAGAYEQYF
NA	TRBV4-3	TRBJ2-2	NA	TGCGCCAGCAGCCAAGAGGGGGCCGAGAACACCGGGGAGCTGTTTTTT	CASSQEGAENTGELFF
NA	TRBV5-8	TRBJ2-5	TRBD2	TGTGCCAGCAGCTTGGACCGGCGGGGGGGGAAAGAGACCCAGTACTTC	CASSLDRRGGKETQYF
NA	TRBV19	TRBJ1-1	TRBD1	TGTGCCAGTAGTACAGACAGGGACACTGAAGCTTTCTTT	CASSTDRDTEAFF
once	TRBV30	TRBJ1-1	NA	TGTGCCTGGAGTGTCTCATCGGGGGACACTGAAGCTTTCTTT	CAWSVSSGDTEAFF
NA	TRBV7-2	TRBJ1-2	TRBD1	TGTGCCAGCAACCCTACCACAGGGGGCTACTATGGCTACACCTTC	CASNPTTGGYYGYTF
NA	TRBV19	TRBJ2-5	NA	TGTGCCAGTAGTATTGTGGACGGAAGACAAGAGACCCAGTACTTC	CASSIVDGRQETQYF
once	TRBV6-1	TRBJ2-3	NA	TGTGCCAGCAGTCGAAGGGTTCGCACAGATACGCAGTATTTT	CASSRRVRTDTQYF
NA	TRBV6-6	TRBJ2-7	TRBD1	TGTGCCAGCAGTGGGAACAGGGGACGCAGCTCCTACGAGCAGTACTTC	CASSGNRGRSSYEQYF
NA	TRBV11-2	TRBJ1-5	TRBD1	TGTGCCAGCAGCCGCCGGACAGGGGGCAACAATCAGCCCCAGCATTTT	CASSRRTGGNNQPQHF
NA	TRBV5-6	TRBJ2-2	TRBD2	TGTGCCAGCAGCTCCGTTGGGACTAGCTATGTGAACACCGGGGAGCTGTTTTTT	CASSSVGTSYVNTGELFF